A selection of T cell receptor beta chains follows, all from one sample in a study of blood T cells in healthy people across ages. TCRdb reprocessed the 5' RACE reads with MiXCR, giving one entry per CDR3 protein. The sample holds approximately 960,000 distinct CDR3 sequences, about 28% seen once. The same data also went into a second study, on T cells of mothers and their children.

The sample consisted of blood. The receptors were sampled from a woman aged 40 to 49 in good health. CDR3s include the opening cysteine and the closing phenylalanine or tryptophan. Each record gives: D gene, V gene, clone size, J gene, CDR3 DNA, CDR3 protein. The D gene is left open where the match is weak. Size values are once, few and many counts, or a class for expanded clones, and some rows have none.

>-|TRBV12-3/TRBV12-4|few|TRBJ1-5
TGTGCCAGCAGTTCCCAGTTTCCGAGTCAGCCCCAGCATTTT
CASSSQFPSQPQHF
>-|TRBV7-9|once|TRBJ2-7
TGTGCCAGCAGCCCTGACGACGTCTACGAGCAGTACTTC
CASSPDDVYEQYF
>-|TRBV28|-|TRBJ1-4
TGTGCCAGCAGTTTAGTAGGGGGATCGGATGAAAAACTGTTTTTT
CASSLVGGSDEKLFF
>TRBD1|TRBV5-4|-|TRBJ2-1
TGTGCCAGCAGCGAGGGGGCTATTCAGTTCTTC
CASSEGAIQFF
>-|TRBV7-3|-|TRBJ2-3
TGTGCCAGCAGCTTACGGGCCACGGGGAATACGCAGTATTTT
CASSLRATGNTQYF
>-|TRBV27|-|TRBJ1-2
TGTGCCAGCGCCCAGGCCCCCAGGGTGGAAGCGTATGGCTACACCTTC
CASAQAPRVEAYGYTF
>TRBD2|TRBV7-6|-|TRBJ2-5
TGTGCCAGCAGCCTAATTAGCGGGCTCACCGGGACCCAGTACTTC
CASSLISGLTGTQYF
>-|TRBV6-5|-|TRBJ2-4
TGTGCCAGCAGTTACCCAGGCCACAATGAGCAGTACTTC
CASSYPGHNEQYF
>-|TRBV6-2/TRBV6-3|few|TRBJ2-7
TGTGCCAGCAACCTGGGGGCAGGGACCTACGAGCAGTACTTC
CASNLGAGTYEQYF
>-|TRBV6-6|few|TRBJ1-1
TGTGCCAGCAGTCTTCCGGAGGGATGGGAAGCTTTCTTT
CASSLPEGWEAFF
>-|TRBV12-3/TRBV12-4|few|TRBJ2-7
TGTGCCAGCAGTTTCTCTAGTCTCCCCGAGCAGTACTTC
CASSFSSLPEQYF
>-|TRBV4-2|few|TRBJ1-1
TGTGCCAGCAGCCAAGATTTCCCCTTGAACACTGAAGCTTTCTTT
CASSQDFPLNTEAFF
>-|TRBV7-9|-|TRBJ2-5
TGTGCCAGCAGCCCTAGAGCTAGCGGACGGGGGGCACAGACCCAGTACTTC
CASSPRASGRGAQTQYF
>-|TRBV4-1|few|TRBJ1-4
TGCGCCAGCAGCCAAGATGACCGTGAAAGACTGTTTTTT
CASSQDDRERLFF
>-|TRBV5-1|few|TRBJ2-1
TGCGCCAGCAGCGGTAGCCTCCAGATTGAGCAGTTCTTC
CASSGSLQIEQFF
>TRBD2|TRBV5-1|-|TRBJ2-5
TGCGCCAGCTCCCGCCGCCCGGGACTAGAAGAGACCCAGTACTTC
CASSRRPGLEETQYF
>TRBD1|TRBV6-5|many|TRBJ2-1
TGTGCCAGCACTCCAACGGGACAGGGGGGATATGAGCAGTTCTTC
CASTPTGQGGYEQFF
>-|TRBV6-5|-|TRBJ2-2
TGTGCCAGCAGTTCTATAGAAGGCGGGGAGCTGTTTTTT
CASSSIEGGELFF
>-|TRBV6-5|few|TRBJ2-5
TGTGCCAGCAGTTACTCTGGGGTCGGGGGACCCCCCATTATGACCCAGTACTTC
CASSYSGVGGPPIMTQYF